This T cell receptor (beta chain) was captured in a study of response to subunit inactivated influenza vaccine. Using its own MiXCR run on the RT-PCR reads, TCRdb lists one record per CDR3 protein. The sample has roughly 540,000 distinct CDR3 sequences, 20% to 25% seen once. This CDR3 is 14 amino acids long. V was clipped by 6 bases and J by 0 bases, with 12 bases between them. CDR1 and CDR2 (germline): MRHNA, SNTAGT. These data are also associated with another study on T cells expressing NK-cell markers. That source reports: 5'RACE template switching built TCR beta cDNA with unique molecular identifiers.

The TCR originated in a man between 45 and 60 years old who received an inactivated influenza vaccine. This rearrangement joins TRBV6-4 to TRBJ2-7, with D perhaps TRBD2 (5 bases). The sample in question was CD4+ T cells sorted from PBMCs, obtained about 11 days after vaccination. The CDR3 DNA reads TGTGCCAGCAGGGGAAAGCGGAGCTCCTACGAGCAGTACTTC. Its protein is CASRGKRSSYEQYF.